This TCR beta chain came from a study of graft-versus-host responses after intestinal transplantation. Across the whole study: As for transplant type, recipients had multivisceral, liver-intestinal, or isolated intestinal grafts. All of the recipients had induction that used anti-thymocyte globulin, then tacrolimus and steroids for approximately 3 years. Study results and caveats: Recipient marrow contained GvH clones, some of which appeared first in ileum or blood. Early post-transplant HvG declines showed an association with peak circulating GvH clone levels.

V was shortened by 2 bases and J by 3 bases, with 5 bases between the two germline ends. From germline, CDR1 is SEHNR and CDR2 FQNEAQ (reference sequence). The CDR3 is 12 amino acids. As to this clone: Its antigen is still unknown.

Profiling relied on immunoSEQ multiplex PCR, and the TCRdb table lists in-frame clones only, not all of them. The sample includes 25,000 to 35,000 clones, roughly 85% of them seen just once. This TCR came from a human patient who received an intestinal transplant, so some T cells may come from the graft donor. The specimen comprised PBMCs, sampled about 450 days after intestinal transplantation. The gene calls are TRBV7-9 and TRBJ2-7; no reliable D call. The CDR3 DNA reads as TGTGCCAGCAGCTTAAAGTACTACGAGCAGTACTTC. Residues: CASSLKYYEQYF.